This passage covers 29 T cell receptor beta chains from one sample sequenced in a study of T-cell reconstitution after alpha-beta-depleted transplantation in children. The authors prepared the TCRbeta library with unique molecular identifiers. Via MiXCR, TCRdb re-called the PCR reads, giving one row per CDR3 protein. The sample holds roughly 200,000 distinct CDR3 sequences; 6.6% are singletons and the top ten take more than 5.5%. The sample consisted of PBMCs, taken before TCRalphabeta/CD19-depleted stem cell transplant. The receptor set was obtained from a boy aged 2-15 years with acute lymphoblastic leukemia, due to receive a stem cell transplant.

The V and J genes are TRBV11-2 and TRBJ2-4; D is perhaps TRBD1 (5 bases). The V end was cut by 5 bases, the J end by 0 bases, with 8 bases between. This CDR3 region has 14 residues. Germline loops: CDR1 SGHAT, CDR2 FQNNGV. CDR3 residues: CASSVQGAKNIQYF. Here the CDR3 DNA reads TGTGCCAGCAGCGTTCAGGGAGCCAAAAACATTCAGTACTTC.

This clonotype was found many times. The genes are TRBV6-2 or TRBV6-3 and TRBJ1-1; D gene ambiguous. The CDR3 sequence is 15 residues long. V lost 5 bases and J 2 bases, leaving 15 bases between the germline ends. Germline V gives CDR1 MNHEY, CDR2 SVGEGT. This CDR3 reads CASSPLGRTNTEAFF. As DNA, the CDR3 is TGTGCCAGCAGTCCCCTTGGACGAACCAACACTGAAGCTTTCTTT.

The rearrangement uses TRBV7-9 and TRBJ2-3; D remains unclear. The CDR3 covers 12 residues. Germline assignment: CDR1 SEHNR and CDR2 FQNEAQ (reference sequence). The ends were cut back, 3 bases at V and 4 bases at J, with 5 bases in the middle. CDR3 coding DNA: TGTGCCAGCAGCTTCCCCTCAGATACGCAGTATTTT. It translates to CASSFPSDTQYF.

Turning to this clonotype: A junction boundary mismatches the germline segment, possibly from a read error. V is TRBV7-9 and J is TRBJ2-7, with 11 positions matching TRBD2. The CDR3 consists of 15 residues. Germline V lookup: CDR1 SEHNR, CDR2 FQNEAQ (reference sequence). The CDR3 DNA follows: TGTGCAAGCAGCCCGACTAGCGGGGACCCCACCCAGCAGTACTTC. It codes for CASSPTSGDPTQQYF.

This clonotype occurred many times. This rearrangement joins TRBV27 to TRBJ2-5, with 9 bases that match TRBD2. Trimming removed 3 bases from V and 3 bases from J; junction bases left unmatched: 2. Germline loops: CDR1 MNHEY, CDR2 SMNVEV (reference sequence). This CDR3 is built from 14 residues. CDR3 DNA sequence: TGTGCCAGCAGTTTTCGACTAGCGGAAGAGACCCAGTACTTC. It yields the protein CASSFRLAEETQYF.

This clonotype was seen only a few times. The V and J genes are TRBV5-1 and TRBJ2-7; 9 bases fit TRBD2. Losses at the gene ends were 0 bases for V and 2 bases for J; bases not matched to a gene: 3. The CDR3 runs 15 residues. Germline-derived CDR1 and CDR2 are SGHRS and YFSETQ. The CDR3: CASSLALAGTYEQYF. CDR3 nucleotide sequence: TGCGCCAGCAGCTTGGCTCTAGCGGGAACCTACGAGCAGTACTTC.

This clonotype was detected many times. J is TRBJ2-7 and V is TRBV20-1; possibly TRBD2 for D (6 bases). V was pared by 6 bases and J by 3 bases, with 9 bases between. Germline lookup yields CDR1 DFQATT and CDR2 SNEGSKA (reference sequence). There are 11 residues in the CDR3. The CDR3 DNA reads TGCAGTGCCGGGACTGGCTACGAGCAGTACTTC. Protein: CSAGTGYEQYF.

The rearrangement uses TRBV4-1 and TRBJ2-5; D may match TRBD1 or TRBD2 (5 bases each). Germline-derived CDR1 and CDR2 are MGHRA and YSYEKL. This CDR3 comprises 13 residues. Trimming took off 5 bases at V and 5 bases at J, with 12 bases between the two ends. CDR3 in DNA: TGCGCCAGCAGCGCCGGGACCCGGGAGACCCAGTACTTC. This sequence encodes CASSAGTRETQYF.

This clonotype was recorded at least ten times. The gene calls are TRBV7-9 and TRBJ2-1; no firm D call. The ends were cut back, 5 bases at V and 4 bases at J, with 6 bases in the middle. This CDR3 has 12 amino acids. Germline V gives CDR1 SEHNR, CDR2 FQNEAQ (reference sequence). CDR3 region: CASSDRYNEQFF. The CDR3 bases are TGTGCCAGCAGCGACCGTTACAATGAGCAGTTCTTC. Combining the CDR3 with reference TRBV7-9 and TRBJ2-1 gives the whole variable domain DTGVSQNPRHKITKRGQNVTFRCDPISEHNRLYWYRQTLGQGPEFLTYFQNEAQLEKSRLLSDRFSAERPKGSFSTLEIQRTEQGDSAMYLCASSDRYNEQFFGPGTRLTVL.

This clonotype appeared many times. This chain links TRBV20-1 with TRBJ2-7; TRBD2 agrees at 7 bases. The CDR3 runs to 12 residues. Per the germline V gene, CDR1 is DFQATT and CDR2 is SNEGSKA (reference sequence). Trimming cost V 4 bases and J 3 bases; bases outside gene matches: 3. The CDR3 loop is CSATGGSYEQYF. CDR3 nucleotide sequence: TGCAGTGCTACCGGGGGGAGCTACGAGCAGTACTTC.

The chain has TRBV18 and TRBJ2-7; D is unresolved. The CDR3 loop spans 18 amino acids. V lost 1 base and J lost 4, with 23 bases in between. CDR1 KGHSH and CDR2 LQKENI come from the germline V gene. In nucleotides, the CDR3 is TGTGCCAGCTCACCACTTGGCGGCTCCGGGTCCGGCCCATACGAGCAGTACTTC. Translation: CASSPLGGSGSGPYEQYF.

This clonotype was seen ten or more times. This rearrangement joins TRBV5-8 to TRBJ2-1; a possible D gene is TRBD2 (6 bases). Per the germline V gene, CDR1 is SGHTS and CDR2 is YDEGEE. The CDR3 has 16 amino acids. The V end was cut by 4 bases, the J end by 5 bases, with 19 bases between. The CDR3 reads CASSPYGGNINNEQFF. The CDR3 nucleotides are TGTGCCAGCAGCCCGTACGGGGGAAATATAAACAATGAGCAGTTCTTC. The full variable domain, in which reference TRBV5-8 and TRBJ2-1 provide the parts outside the CDR3, is EAGVTQSPTHLIKTRGQQATLRCSPISGHTSVYWYQQALGLGLQFLLWYDEGEERNRGNFPPRFSGRQFPNYSSELNVNALELEDSALYLCASSPYGGNINNEQFFGPGTRLTVL.

This clonotype was seen more than once but under ten times. The chain employs TRBV5-6 and TRBJ2-7; D may match TRBD1 or TRBD2 (6 bases each). V lost 4 bases, J lost 2 bases, and 13 bases lay in between. There are 14 residues in the CDR3. Germline values: CDR1 SGHDT, CDR2 YYEEEE. CDR3 in DNA: TGTGCCAGCAGCCAAGGTGGGGGGCCCTACGAGCAGTACTTC. Encoded protein: CASSQGGGPYEQYF.

This clonotype was observed a few times. The chain joins TRBV18 to TRBJ2-3, with 7 positions matching TRBD2. The CDR3 sequence is 17 residues long. Germline CDR1 is KGHSH and CDR2 is LQKENI. V dropped 3 bases and J dropped 4; count of bases not matched to a gene: 13. As DNA, the CDR3 is TGTGCCAGCTCACCGCAGACTAGCAGTTTTACTCCAGATACGCAGTATTTT. Encoded protein: CASSPQTSSFTPDTQYF. Drawing the rest from reference TRBV18 and TRBJ2-3, the complete variable domain is NAGVMQNPRHLVRRRGQEARLRCSPMKGHSHVYWYRQLPEEGLKFMVYLQKENIIDESGMPKERFSAEFPKEGPSILRIQQVVRGDSAAYFCASSPQTSSFTPDTQYFGPGTRLTVL.

This clonotype came up many times. The chain combines TRBV7-9 with TRBJ2-7, with no clear D. The ends were cut back, 3 bases at V and 0 bases at J, with 9 bases in the middle. CDR1 is SEHNR and CDR2 is FQNEAQ in the germline V gene (reference sequence). This CDR3 has 14 residues. CDR3 bases: TGTGCCAGCAGCTTGTCTACAGCCTCCTACGAGCAGTACTTC. This encodes CASSLSTASYEQYF. Full variable domain (outside the CDR3, taken from reference TRBV7-9 and TRBJ2-7): DTGVSQNPRHKITKRGQNVTFRCDPISEHNRLYWYRQTLGQGPEFLTYFQNEAQLEKSRLLSDRFSAERPKGSFSTLEIQRTEQGDSAMYLCASSLSTASYEQYFGPGTRLTVT.

This clonotype was seen repeatedly, ten times or more. The rearrangement links TRBV28 to TRBJ1-5; possibly TRBD1 for D (6 bases). Germline CDR1 and CDR2: MDHEN and SYDVKM. Between the trimmed V and J ends, which lost 8 bases and 1 base, there was a span of 12 bases. This CDR3 spans 14 amino acids. CDR3 coding DNA: TGTGCCAGCGTTAGGGGGGGAAGCAATCAGCCCCAGCATTTT. Translation: CASVRGGSNQPQHF.

This clonotype turned up a few times. The J gene is TRBJ2-7, the V gene TRBV27; either TRBD1 or TRBD2 may fit D (7 bases each). Germline V gives CDR1 MNHEY, CDR2 SMNVEV (reference sequence). CDR3 size: 16 residues. Deletions cut 5 bases from V and 6 bases from J, with 23 bases between. In nucleotides, the CDR3 is TGTGCCAGCAGTCCATTCCAGGGGGGGCCGCTTAGCGAGCAGTACTTC. This gives the protein CASSPFQGGPLSEQYF.

This clonotype was detected many times. The rearrangement joins TRBV5-6 to TRBJ2-1; 12 nucleotides agree with TRBD1. This CDR3 contains 16 residues. J gave up 8 bases and V 4 bases, and 10 bases lay outside the gene matches. Germline V gene data show CDR1 as SGHDT and CDR2 as YYEEEE. CDR3 sequence (DNA): TGTGCCAGCAGCCCAATGCGGGACAGGGGGCAGGATGAGCAGTTCTTC. Encoded protein: CASSPMRDRGQDEQFF.

Points on this clonotype: One junction end disagrees with the germline gene, perhaps due to a read error. This chain uses TRBV28 with TRBJ2-5; D call uncertain. In germline, CDR1 is MDHEN, CDR2 SYDVKM. The CDR3 has 16 residues. The CDR3 DNA sequence: TGTGTCAGCAGCTACGACTGGGAATCCTCAAAGGAGACCCAGTACTTC. Translating it yields CVSSYDWESSKETQYF. Looking up the rest from reference TRBV28 and TRBJ2-5 gives the full variable domain: DVKVTQSSRYLVKRTGEKVFLECVQDMDHENMFWYRQDPGLGLRLIYFSYDVKMKEKGDIPEGYSVSREKKERFSLILESASTNQTSMYLCVSSYDWESSKETQYFGPGTRLLVL.

This clonotype was found many times. V usage is TRBV10-3 and J usage is TRBJ2-1; D possibly corresponds to TRBD2 (5 bases). The V gene lost 8 bases and the J gene lost 4 bases, with 15 bases spanning the gap. In germline, CDR1 is ENHRY, CDR2 SYGVKD. This CDR3 has 14 amino acids. This CDR3 is CAIVGDPFYNEQFF. The DNA of the CDR3 is TGTGCCATCGTCGGGGATCCATTTTACAATGAGCAGTTCTTC.

This clonotype was counted ten times or more. V usage is TRBV28 and J usage is TRBJ2-5; tentative D call: TRBD2 (6 bases). This CDR3 comprises 14 residues. CDR1 MDHEN and CDR2 SYDVKM come from the germline V gene. V was pared by 6 bases and J by 5 bases, with 16 bases between. CDR3 in amino acids: CASRLTPSAETQYF. The CDR3 region has the DNA TGTGCCAGCAGGCTAACCCCTAGCGCCGAGACCCAGTACTTC.

This clonotype was observed at least ten times. CDR3 residues: CASRVRQNTEAFF. As DNA, the CDR3 is TGTGCCAGCAGAGTCAGGCAGAACACTGAAGCTTTCTTT. The chain recombines TRBV11-2 with TRBJ1-1; D not resolved. V dropped 6 bases and J dropped 1 base, with 9 bases sitting between them. Germline CDR1 and CDR2: SGHAT and FQNNGV. CDR3 size: 13 residues.

DNA for the CDR3: TGCAGTGCTAGAAGCGGAGTTGACTATAATTCACCCCTCCACTTT. It encodes CSARSGVDYNSPLHF. J is TRBJ1-6 and V is TRBV20-1; D gene uncertain. CDR1 DFQATT and CDR2 SNEGSKA come from the germline V gene (reference sequence). The length of the CDR3 is 15 residues. V was shortened by 2 bases and J by 3 bases, with 11 bases between the two germline ends.

The chain recombines TRBV6-2 or TRBV6-3 with TRBJ2-2; D may be TRBD1 or TRBD2 (5 bases each). Germline values: CDR1 MNHEY, CDR2 SVGEGT. The CDR3 consists of 15 residues. V was shortened by 1 base and J by 6 bases, with 12 bases between the two germline ends. The CDR3 DNA reads as TGTGCCAGCAGTTACTGGGACCCGACCGCCGGGGAGCTGTTTTTT. Its translation: CASSYWDPTAGELFF.

This clonotype has ten or more counts. This sequence joins TRBV20-1 and TRBJ2-7; 8 positions agree with TRBD2. J gave up 2 bases and V 3 bases, and 3 bases lay outside the gene matches. The CDR3 has 13 amino acids. Per germline, CDR1 DFQATT and CDR2 SNEGSKA (reference sequence). The CDR3 nucleotides are TGCAGTGCTAGCGGGGGGGAAACCTACGAGCAGTACTTC. Translating gives CSASGGETYEQYF.

The gene calls are TRBV20-1 and TRBJ1-5, with unresolved D. This CDR3 comprises 11 residues. Germline-derived CDR1 and CDR2 are DFQATT and SNEGSKA (reference sequence). With 5 bases removed from V and 4 bases from J, the gap between germline ends came to 6 bases. CDR3 region: CSAGYNQPQHF. In DNA form, the CDR3 reads TGCAGTGCTGGGTATAATCAGCCCCAGCATTTT.

This clonotype was observed a few times. The chain carries TRBV5-1 and TRBJ2-7, with 9 nucleotides matching TRBD2. The V segment lost 1 base and the J segment 7 bases; nucleotides outside the gene matches: 12. Germline assignment: CDR1 SGHRS and CDR2 YFSETQ. The CDR3 is 16 amino acids. CDR3 in amino acids: CASSLQAGGGTGEQYF. CDR3 DNA: TGCGCCAGCAGCTTGCAAGCGGGAGGCGGGACCGGAGAGCAGTACTTC. The full variable domain, in which reference TRBV5-1 and TRBJ2-7 provide the parts outside the CDR3, is KAGVTQTPRYLIKTRGQQVTLSCSPISGHRSVSWYQQTPGQGLQFLFEYFSETQRNKGNFPGRFSGRQFSNSRSEMNVSTLELGDSALYLCASSLQAGGGTGEQYFGPGTRLTVT.

This clonotype appeared many times. CDR3 sequence (DNA): TGTGCCAGCAGCTTAAATCCGGGGGCAAATGAGCAGTTCTTC. As protein: CASSLNPGANEQFF. The chain couples TRBV11-2 to TRBJ2-1; D tentatively fits TRBD1 or TRBD2 (6 bases each). The CDR3 has 14 residues. V lost 2 bases, J lost 7 bases, and 12 bases lay in between. From germline, CDR1 is SGHAT and CDR2 FQNNGV.

This clonotype was picked up many times. J is TRBJ1-1 and V is TRBV6-6; no definite D call. CDR3 length: 12 amino acids. From germline, CDR1 is MNHNY and CDR2 SVGAGI (reference sequence). V lost 6 bases and J lost 8, with 13 bases in between. The DNA of the CDR3 is TGTGCCAGCAGACCCTATCGTGCGGAAGCTTTCTTT. This encodes CASRPYRAEAFF.